This T cell receptor beta chain was retrieved from a study of T cell changes during pregnancy in multiple sclerosis. Clones were sequenced by immunoSEQ multiplex PCR, and TCRdb holds only the in-frame ones, with some missing. The sample contains around 130,000 clones, 95% to 98% of which appear only once. In germline, CDR1 is GTSNPN, CDR2 SVGIG (reference sequence). The CDR3 length is 13 residues. V was cut by 2 bases and J by 7 bases, with 14 bases left in between. The chain joins TRBV30 to TRBJ1-2; weak D call: TRBD1 (6 bases). The material was peripheral blood, obtained after pregnancy. The clonotype was recovered from a female donor with multiple sclerosis, enrolled in a pregnancy study. CDR3 in amino acids: CAWSLQETGGYTF. CDR3 nucleotides: TGTGCCTGGAGTCTACAGGAGACAGGTGGCTACACCTTC.